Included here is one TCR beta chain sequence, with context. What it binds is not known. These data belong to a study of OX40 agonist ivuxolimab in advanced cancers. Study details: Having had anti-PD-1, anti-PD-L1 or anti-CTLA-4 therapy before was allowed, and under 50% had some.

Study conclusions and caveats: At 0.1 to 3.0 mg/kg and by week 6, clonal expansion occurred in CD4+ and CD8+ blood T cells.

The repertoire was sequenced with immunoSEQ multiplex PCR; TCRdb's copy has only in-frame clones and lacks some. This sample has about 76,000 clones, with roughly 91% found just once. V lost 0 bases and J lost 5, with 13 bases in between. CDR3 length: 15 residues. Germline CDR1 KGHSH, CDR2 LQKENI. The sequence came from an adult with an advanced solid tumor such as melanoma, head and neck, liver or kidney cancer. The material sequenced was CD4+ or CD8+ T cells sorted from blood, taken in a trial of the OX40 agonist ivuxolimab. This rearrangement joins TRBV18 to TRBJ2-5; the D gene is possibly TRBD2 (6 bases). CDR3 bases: TGTGCCAGCTCACCACCGGGGGGTCGGGCTGAGACCCAGTACTTC. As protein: CASSPPGGRAETQYF.